A selection of T cell receptor beta chains follows, all from one sample in a study of cytomegalovirus exposure and HLA in healthy donors. Generated by immunoSEQ multiplex PCR, the TCRdb table keeps only in-frame clones and is missing some. The sample records 150,000 to 250,000 clones, 65% to 90% being singletons. Material: PBMCs. The receptor source for this set is a woman between 50 and 59 years old in good health and CMV-seronegative. CDR3s include the opening cysteine and the closing phenylalanine or tryptophan. The order of the fields is V gene, J gene, D gene, clone size, CDR3 protein, CDR3 DNA. A D gene is named only where the DNA matches it firmly. Only part of the rows carry a size: once, few, many, or a class if the clone is expanded.

TRBV6-1	TRBJ2-7	TRBD1	NA	CASSPGTGWEQYF	TGTGCCAGCAGTCCCGGGACAGGATGGGAGCAGTACTTC
TRBV5-1	TRBJ2-6	NA	once	CASDKTYSGANVLTF	TGCGCCAGCGATAAGACATACTCTGGGGCCAACGTCCTGACTTTC
TRBV9	TRBJ1-3	NA	NA	CASSVDRTSGSGNTIYF	TGTGCCAGCAGCGTAGATCGAACGTCGGGCTCTGGAAACACCATATATTTT
TRBV4-2	TRBJ1-4	NA	NA	CASSQDATGTNEKLFF	TGTGCCAGCAGCCAAGATGCGACAGGCACTAATGAAAAACTGTTTTTT
TRBV27	TRBJ2-2	NA	NA	CASRERLVGELFF	TGTGCCAGTCGGGAGCGTTTGGTCGGGGAGCTGTTTTTT
TRBV18	TRBJ1-3	NA	once	CASSPSGTHSGNTIYF	TGTGCCAGCTCACCGAGCGGGACTCACTCTGGAAACACCATATATTTT
TRBV7-9	TRBJ2-3	NA	NA	CSSQGSTQYF	TGTTCCAGCCAAGGGAGTACGCAGTATTTT
TRBV6-1	TRBJ2-2	TRBD1	NA	CASSAGQGLANTGELFF	TGTGCCAGCAGTGCGGGACAGGGCCTCGCGAACACCGGGGAGCTGTTTTTT
TRBV5-5	TRBJ1-4	TRBD1	NA	CASSFPGGSTNEKLFF	TGTGCCAGCAGCTTTCCAGGGGGGTCAACTAATGAAAAACTGTTTTTT
TRBV19	TRBJ2-4	NA	NA	CASSIGRGAKNIQYF	TGTGCCAGTAGTATAGGACGGGGGGCCAAAAACATTCAGTACTTC
TRBV7-9	TRBJ1-1	NA	few	CASSLGGGTEAFF	TGTGCCAGCAGCTTGGGGGGAGGGACTGAAGCTTTCTTT
TRBV6-1	TRBJ1-1	TRBD1	once	CASMGQGIEAFF	TGTGCCAGCATGGGACAGGGGATTGAAGCTTTCTTT
TRBV7-2	TRBJ2-7	TRBD2	NA	CASSLSAAGVSTINF	TGTGCCAGCAGCTTATCGGCAGCGGGAGTCTCCACCATCAACTTC
TRBV11-1	TRBJ2-5	TRBD1	NA	CASSYQADRGETQYF	TGTGCCAGCAGTTACCAGGCAGACAGGGGGGAGACCCAGTACTTC
TRBV30	TRBJ2-7	TRBD2	NA	CAWKVNSGRAKTYEQYF	TGTGCCTGGAAAGTGAATAGCGGGAGGGCCAAGACCTACGAGCAGTACTTC
TRBV6-6	TRBJ1-1	TRBD1	NA	CASSYGQGPGAFF	TGTGCCAGCAGTTACGGACAGGGACCGGGAGCTTTCTTT
TRBV5-4	TRBJ2-1	NA	NA	CASREDLGANEQFF	TGTGCCAGCAGGGAAGACTTGGGGGCCAATGAGCAGTTCTTC